These 9 T cell receptor beta chains were all obtained from the same sample, sequenced in a study of blood T cell repertoires in COVID-19 (dated by TCRdb to about 2020). The library relied on the immunoSEQ multiplex PCR assay. Drawn from immuneACCESS, this table holds only the in-frame rearrangements with V and J called that TCRdb kept. Clones are partly lost; checked studies trace under half to an unresolved V gene and leave the rest unexplained. Here the sample has around 230,000 clones; over 75% occur a single time. The ten largest clonotypes hold around 10% of the sample. Sequenced sample: peripheral blood. The source is a man aged 45-65 years with COVID-19, enrolled during active disease.

The V call is TRBV9, the J call TRBJ1-1; the match to TRBD1 covers 8 bases. CDR1 and CDR2 from the germline V gene are SGDLS and YYNGEE. The CDR3 extends over 16 amino acids. The J segment lost 1 base and the V segment lost 2 bases, leaving 7 bases of the junction unmatched. The CDR3 here is CASSVQGQGPNTEAFF. DNA for the CDR3: TGTGCCAGCAGCGTCCAAGGACAGGGACCGAACACTGAAGCTTTCTTT.

In DNA, the CDR3 is TGTGCCAGCAGCGTCCGGGACAGGAACACTGAAGCTTTCTTT. Protein product: CASSVRDRNTEAFF. This sequence joins TRBV9 and TRBJ1-1, with 7 nucleotides matching TRBD1. From germline, CDR1 is SGDLS and CDR2 YYNGEE. The CDR3 contains 14 residues. The ends lost 2 bases at V and 1 base at J; junction bases unmatched: 2.

V is TRBV11-2 and J is TRBJ2-5; weak D call: TRBD2 (6 bases). Deletions cut 6 bases from V and 1 base from J, with 18 bases between. The CDR3 extends over 16 amino acids. The germline gives CDR1 SGHAT, CDR2 FQNNGV. The CDR3 DNA reads TGTGCCAGCAGGAGTGGGCGGGAAGGCTTCCAAGAGACCCAGTACTTC. It specifies CASRSGREGFQETQYF. The full variable domain, completed using reference TRBV11-2 and TRBJ2-5, is EAGVAQSPRYKIIEKRQSVAFWCNPISGHATLYWYQQILGQGPKLLIQFQNNGVVDDSQLPKDRFSAERLKGVDSTLKIQPAKLEDSAVYLCASRSGREGFQETQYFGPGTRLLVL.

V usage is TRBV12-3 or TRBV12-4 and J usage is TRBJ1-1; 7 bases fit TRBD1. The CDR3 has 13 residues. Trimming took 6 bases from V and 10 from J; bases not matched to a gene: 11. The CDR3 sequence: CASRRGQWTSAFF. DNA of the CDR3: TGTGCCAGCAGGAGGGGACAGTGGACTTCAGCTTTCTTT.

This clone came up once. The rearrangement uses TRBV24-1 and TRBJ1-1; 8 bases agree with TRBD1. This CDR3 comprises 16 residues. Trimming removed 5 bases from V and 0 bases from J; junction bases left unmatched: 7. Germline CDR1 KGHDR, CDR2 SFDVKD. The CDR3 coding sequence is TGTGCCACCAGTGCGACAGGGGATAGCATGAACACTGAAGCTTTCTTT. Protein product: CATSATGDSMNTEAFF.

The chain links TRBV5-1 to TRBJ2-3; D is perhaps TRBD2 (6 bases). CDR1 and CDR2 (germline): SGHRS, YFSETQ. V lost 4 bases and J 6 bases, leaving 21 bases between the germline ends. The CDR3 length is 16 residues. The CDR3 reads CASSQELGGIRDTQYF. Here the CDR3 DNA reads TGCGCCAGCAGCCAAGAACTAGGAGGGATTCGGGATACGCAGTATTTT.

This sequence joins TRBV5-1 and TRBJ1-2; D may be TRBD1 (6 bases). There are 15 residues in the CDR3. Germline assignment: CDR1 SGHRS and CDR2 YFSETQ. Trimming removed 0 bases at V and 4 bases at J, with 13 bases between. The CDR3 nucleotides read TGCGCCAGCAGCTTGGGTGTGTCAGGGGCCTATGGCTACACCTTC. Protein product: CASSLGVSGAYGYTF.

The chain has TRBV7-3 and TRBJ2-2, with TRBD1 matching over 7 bases. With V trimmed by 5 bases and J by 6 bases, 3 bases remained unmatched. The CDR3 covers 13 residues. The germline gives CDR1 SGHTA, CDR2 FQGTGA. The CDR3 DNA reads TGTGCCAGCAGCCCGGGACAGCCCGGGGAGCTGTTTTTT. Its protein product is CASSPGQPGELFF.

The chain links TRBV6-5 to TRBJ1-2; 11 nucleotides line up with TRBD1. Trimming at V came to 6 bases and at J to 4 bases, leaving 10 bases not matched to a gene. CDR1 MNHEY and CDR2 SVGAGI come from the germline V gene. The CDR3 length is 16 residues. The CDR3 protein is CASSYVRTGGSYGYTF. For the CDR3, the DNA is TGTGCCAGCAGCTACGTTCGGACAGGGGGCTCCTATGGCTACACCTTC.